The clone carrying this T cell receptor (beta chain) was seen repeatedly, ten times or more. This CDR3 region has 12 residues. Looked up from germline, CDR1 is SGHTA and CDR2 is FQGTGA. V shed 3 bases and J shed 4 bases, with 3 bases lying between them. Amplification of TCR alpha and beta CDR3 regions from RNA used iRepertoire nested multiplex PCR. One-step reverse transcription and amplification started from about 100-400 ng of tissue mRNA or PBMC total RNA. Via MiXCR, TCRdb re-called the multiplex PCR reads, giving one row per CDR3 protein. The sample consists of some 100,000 distinct CDR3 sequences, about 25% of them appearing once. These data originate in a study of glioma-infiltrating T cells.

The receptor was isolated from a human donor with low-grade glioma or glioblastoma, undergoing nonglioma brain surgery, or in good health (not recorded which). The source material was glioma tissue, nonneoplastic brain tissue, or PBMCs (not recorded which). The chain carries TRBV7-3 and TRBJ2-2; D is ambiguous. CDR3: CASSFRTGELFF. CDR3 DNA sequence: TGTGCCAGCAGCTTCCGCACCGGGGAGCTGTTTTTT. The whole variable domain, filled in from reference TRBV7-3 and TRBJ2-2, reads GAGVSQTPSNKVTEKGKYVELRCDPISGHTALYWYRQSLGQGPEFLIYFQGTGAADDSGLPNDRFFAVRPEGSVSTLKIQRTERGDSAVYLCASSFRTGELFFGEGSRLTVL.